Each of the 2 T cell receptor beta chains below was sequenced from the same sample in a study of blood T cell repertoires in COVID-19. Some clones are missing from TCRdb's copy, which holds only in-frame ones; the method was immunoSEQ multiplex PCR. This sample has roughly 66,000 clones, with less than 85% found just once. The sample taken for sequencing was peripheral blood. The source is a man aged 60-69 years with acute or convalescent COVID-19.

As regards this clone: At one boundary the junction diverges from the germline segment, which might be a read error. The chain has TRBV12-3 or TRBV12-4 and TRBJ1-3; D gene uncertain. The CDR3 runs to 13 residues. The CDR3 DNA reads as TGTGCCAGCAGCGCCCAGGCTGGGAACACCATATATTTT. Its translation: CASSAQAGNTIYF.

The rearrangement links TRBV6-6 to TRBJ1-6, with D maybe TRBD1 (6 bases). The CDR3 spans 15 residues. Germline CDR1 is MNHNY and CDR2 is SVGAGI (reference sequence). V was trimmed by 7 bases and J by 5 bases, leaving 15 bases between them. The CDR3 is CASIQIGQNNSPLHF. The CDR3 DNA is TGTGCCAGCATCCAAATAGGACAGAATAATTCACCCCTCCACTTT.